The 2 T cell receptor beta chains in this list originate from one sample, sequenced in a study of T cells after yellow fever vaccination. TCRdb called the 5' RACE reads again in MiXCR, with one record for every CDR3 protein. In the table there are around 500,000 distinct CDR3 sequences, 20% to 25% of which are singletons. The source material was PBMCs, sampled less than 25 days after the first yellow fever vaccination. The origin of the receptors is a man between 18 and 29 years old who received the YFV17D yellow fever vaccine.

The gene calls are TRBV19 and TRBJ2-7, with 8 bases matching TRBD1. The CDR3 has 17 amino acids. Trimming cost V 5 bases and J 2 bases; bases outside gene matches: 14. From germline, CDR1 is LNHDA and CDR2 SQIVND (reference sequence). The CDR3 loop is CASSLRTGRLVTYEQYV. The DNA of the CDR3 is TGTGCCAGTAGTCTAAGGACAGGGAGGTTGGTTACCTACGAGCAGTACGTC.

This clonotype appeared a few times. The CDR3 loop is CAARGGEYRELFF. The CDR3 DNA follows: TGTGCCGCCCGTGGGGGGGAGTACCGGGAACTGTTTTTT. This chain joins TRBV4-2 and TRBJ1-4; TRBD1 might be the D (5 bases). Germline CDR1 LGHNA, CDR2 YNFKEQ. Trimming stripped 11 bases from V and 12 bases from J, with 22 bases between. This CDR3 region has 13 residues.